This T cell receptor beta chain was identified during a study of T cell repertoires in cytomegalovirus infection. Whole-study context: Indicated by public TCR beta signatures were CMV infection and matching HLA type.

TCRdb re-derived calls from the reads in MiXCR, one entry per CDR3 protein. In the table there are roughly 320,000 distinct CDR3 sequences, over 7.5% of which are singletons. Study-wide findings and caveats: HLA-C-restricted TCR beta clonotypes specific for CMV led the ex vivo response. Using cumulative public TCR beta family frequency, the authors identified those who carried CMV together with the relevant HLA.

This clonotype came up many times. The antigen remains undetermined. Losses at the gene ends were 0 bases for V and 5 bases for J; bases not matched to a gene: 10. Germline CDR1 reads SGHNT; CDR2 reads YENEEA. This CDR3 spans 19 amino acids. The sample consisted of PBMCs. This sequence joins TRBV11-3 and TRBJ2-1; 13 positions match TRBD2. The TCR comes from a human donor in good health (CMV status not recorded). Some clones in this sample may be carry-over from other donors' samples. CDR3 nucleotides: TGTGCCAGCAGCTTAGACTGGGGGACTAGCGGGACCCGCAACAATGAGCAGTTCTTC. This gives the protein CASSLDWGTSGTRNNEQFF.